The rows below give T cell receptor beta chains drawn from one sample of a study of cytomegalovirus exposure and HLA in healthy donors. Sequencing was performed with immunoSEQ multiplex PCR; in TCRdb, only in-frame clones are kept and a portion is missing. The top ten hold roughly 1.4% of the sample, which has about 180,000 clones, 77% seen once. The sample consisted of PBMCs. All receptors derive from a man younger than 30 in good health and CMV-seronegative. Both conserved end residues are part of each CDR3. The D gene is left open where the match is weak. A row's size may be missing; if present it is once, few, many or a size class.

j_call v_call clone_size d_call cdr3_nt cdr3_aa
TRBJ1-1 TRBV27 - - TGTGCCAGCAAAAACAGGGCGAACACTGAAGCTTTCTTT CASKNRANTEAFF
TRBJ2-3 TRBV7-2 - TRBD2 TGTGCCAGCAGCTTAAGCGGGGGCACAGATACGCAGTATTTT CASSLSGGTDTQYF
TRBJ2-7 TRBV6-1 - TRBD2 TGTGCCAGCAGTGAAATAGCGGGAGAGGGTTCCTACGAGCAGTACTTC CASSEIAGEGSYEQYF
TRBJ2-7 TRBV4-1 - - TGCGCCAGCAGCCAAGGACCGGGCCTCGACAGCGAGCAGTACTTC CASSQGPGLDSEQYF
TRBJ1-1 TRBV7-3 - - TGTGCCAGCAGCCCGGTACGCAGGTATGAAGCTTTCTTT CASSPVRRYEAFF
TRBJ1-6 TRBV27 few TRBD1 TGTGCCAGCAGTCCCGGACAGGGTAATTCACCCCTCCACTTT CASSPGQGNSPLHF
TRBJ2-2 TRBV16 - - TGTGCCAGCAGCCAAACCGGCGGCAGAGATAACACCGGGGAGCTGTTTTTT CASSQTGGRDNTGELFF
TRBJ1-6 TRBV2 few TRBD1 TGTGCCAGCAGTGGCAGGGGGCATTCACCCCTCCACTTT CASSGRGHSPLHF
TRBJ2-5 TRBV5-1 - TRBD2 TGCGCCAGCAGCTTGGAAGGCGGGAGATTTGAGACCCAGTACTTC CASSLEGGRFETQYF
TRBJ2-7 TRBV13 - TRBD1 TGTGCCAGCAGCCGGGGACAGGGTAACGAGCAGTACTTC CASSRGQGNEQYF
TRBJ1-1 TRBV19 - TRBD1 TGTGCCAGTAGCACGGGACAGCAGAAAACTGAAGCTTTCTTT CASSTGQQKTEAFF
TRBJ2-7 TRBV19 - - TGTGCCAGTAGTATGGGGGGACGGGTGTACGAGCAGTACTTC CASSMGGRVYEQYF
TRBJ2-7 TRBV15 - TRBD1 TGTGCCACCAGCACTAGGCCCTTCGGGACAGCCTTCTACGAGCAGTACTTC CATSTRPFGTAFYEQYF
TRBJ2-7 TRBV18 - TRBD1 TGTGCCAGCTCACCACAGGGGCAGGGGGCCTTCCTTACGGAGCAGTACTTC CASSPQGQGAFLTEQYF
TRBJ2-3 TRBV5-6 - - TGTGCCAGCAGCTTTTCCGCCCCCGGGTTGCGGCCAGATACGCAGTATTTT CASSFSAPGLRPDTQYF
TRBJ2-1 TRBV23-1 - - TGCGCCAGCAGTCGCGCAGGGGAGAGGGATGAGCAGTTCTTC CASSRAGERDEQFF
TRBJ2-7 TRBV6-1 - - TGTGCCAGCAGTCAGGGTTCGGGCGAGCAGTACTTC CASSQGSGEQYF
TRBJ2-7 TRBV7-9 - TRBD2 TGTGCCAGCAGCCCCGGGGGACTAGCGAAATACGAGCAGTACTTC CASSPGGLAKYEQYF
TRBJ1-2 TRBV7-2 - TRBD1 TGTGCCAGCAGCCGAGTGTCAGGGGGCTTCTCTGGCTACACCTTC CASSRVSGGFSGYTF
TRBJ1-4 TRBV11-2 - - TGTGCCAGCAGCGCAACCAGGGTTCGGGAAAAACTGTTTTTT CASSATRVREKLFF
TRBJ1-2 TRBV10-3 - - TGTGCCATCACCGGACAGAGCTATGGCTACACCTTC CAITGQSYGYTF
TRBJ2-1 TRBV4-3 - - TGCGCCAGCAGCCAAGATTTGGGGCAGGCGTCTTACAATGAGCAGTTCTTC CASSQDLGQASYNEQFF
TRBJ1-1 TRBV2 once TRBD1 TGTGCCAGCAGTGATCAGGGGGGTGTCACTGAAGCTTTCTTT CASSDQGGVTEAFF
TRBJ2-7 TRBV5-1 - TRBD1 TGCGCCAGCAGCTTGTTGGCCTGGGGACAGGCACCCTACGAGCAGTACTTC CASSLLAWGQAPYEQYF